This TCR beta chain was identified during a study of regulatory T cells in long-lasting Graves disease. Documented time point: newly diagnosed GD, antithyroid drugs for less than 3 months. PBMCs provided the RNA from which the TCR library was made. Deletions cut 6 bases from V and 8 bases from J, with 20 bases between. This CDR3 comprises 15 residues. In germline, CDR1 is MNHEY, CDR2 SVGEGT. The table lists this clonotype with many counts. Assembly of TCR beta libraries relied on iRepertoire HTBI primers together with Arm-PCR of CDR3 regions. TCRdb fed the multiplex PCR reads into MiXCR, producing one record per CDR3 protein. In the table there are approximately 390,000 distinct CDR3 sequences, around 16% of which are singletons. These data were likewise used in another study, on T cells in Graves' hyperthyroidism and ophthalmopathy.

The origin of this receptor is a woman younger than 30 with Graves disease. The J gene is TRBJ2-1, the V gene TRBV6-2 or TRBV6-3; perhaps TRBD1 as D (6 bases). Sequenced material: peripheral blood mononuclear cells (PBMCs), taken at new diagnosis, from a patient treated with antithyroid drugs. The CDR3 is CASRSLTVQGHEQFF. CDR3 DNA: TGTGCCAGCAGGAGTCTCACCGTACAGGGCCATGAGCAGTTCTTC.